Following are 19 T cell receptor beta chains from one sample sequenced in a study of T cells in tumors after PD-1 blockade. The repertoire was sequenced with immunoSEQ multiplex PCR; TCRdb's copy has only in-frame clones and lacks some. Seen here are roughly 47,000 clones, 79% observed once, and the top ten hold roughly 17%. The sample was PBMCs, taken before anti-PD-1 treatment. The receptors here all came from a human donor with basal cell carcinoma.

CDR3 region: CASSGRDNYYEQYF. CDR3 in DNA: TGTGCCAGCAGCGGGCGGGACAACTACTACGAGCAGTACTTC. This chain links TRBV7-9 with TRBJ2-7; tentatively, D is TRBD1 or TRBD2 (6 bases each). The CDR3 spans 14 residues. Germline V gives CDR1 SEHNR, CDR2 FQNEAQ (reference sequence). V dropped 5 bases and J dropped 3 bases, with 14 bases sitting between them.

The rearrangement joins TRBV30 to TRBJ2-2; 8 bases match TRBD2. This CDR3 contains 16 residues. Per the germline V gene, CDR1 is GTSNPN and CDR2 is SVGIG (reference sequence). The trim removed 2 bases at V and 3 bases at J, leaving 8 bases unmatched. The CDR3 nucleotides are TGTGCCTGGAGTTCTCTCGGGAGGGAGTACACCGGGGAGCTGTTTTTT. It codes for CAWSSLGREYTGELFF.

The chain carries TRBV7-9 and TRBJ1-1; 8 nucleotides align to TRBD1. CDR3 size: 17 residues. From germline, CDR1 is SEHNR and CDR2 FQNEAQ (reference sequence). The ends lost 2 bases at V and 3 bases at J; junction bases unmatched: 11. The CDR3 nucleotides are TGTGCCAGCAGCTTAACTTTTAGAGGACAGGGACACACTGAAGCTTTCTTT. Its translation is CASSLTFRGQGHTEAFF.

This rearrangement joins TRBV7-9 to TRBJ2-4, with a tentative D call TRBD2 (5 bases). The CDR3 consists of 15 residues. V gave up 5 bases and J gave up 8 bases, with 19 bases separating them. Germline CDR1 and CDR2: SEHNR and FQNEAQ (reference sequence). The CDR3 bases are TGTGCCAGCAGCCGCGTAGACGGGGATAGGGACATTCAGTACTTC. Encoded protein: CASSRVDGDRDIQYF.

This chain uses TRBV6-5 with TRBJ1-1; TRBD1 might be the D (5 bases). The CDR3 runs 13 residues. Trimming stripped 6 bases from V and 8 bases from J, with 16 bases between. Per the germline V gene, CDR1 is MNHEY and CDR2 is SVGAGI. The CDR3 DNA follows: TGTGCCAGCAGGAAGGACACAGCTTCCGAAGCTTTCTTT. Translated: CASRKDTASEAFF.

The genes are TRBV2 and TRBJ2-1, with D perhaps assigned TRBD1 or TRBD2 (5 bases each). The CDR3 consists of 14 residues. Trimming pared 2 bases from V and 9 bases from J, leaving 14 bases between. Germline assignment: CDR1 SNHLY and CDR2 FYNNEI. In nucleotides, the CDR3 is TGTGCCAGCAGTGAAAACAGCAAGGGGAGTGAGCAGTTCTTC. Its protein product is CASSENSKGSEQFF.

This chain uses TRBV2 with TRBJ2-7, with 7 bases lining up with TRBD1. Germline loops: CDR1 SNHLY, CDR2 FYNNEI. The junction had 7 bases not matched to a gene; V was cut back by 11 bases and J by 0 bases. The CDR3 has 13 amino acids. Written as DNA, the CDR3 is TGTGCCGGACGACAGGGTGACTCCTACGAGCAGTACTTC. It translates to CAGRQGDSYEQYF.

The chain joins TRBV7-2 to TRBJ2-7; 8 nucleotides match TRBD2. The CDR3 has 16 amino acids. J lost 0 bases, V lost 5 bases, and 9 bases had no gene match. Germline assignment: CDR1 SGHTA and CDR2 FQGNSA. The CDR3: CASSRHTGTSSYEQYF. CDR3 bases: TGTGCCAGCAGCCGCCACACCGGGACTAGCTCCTACGAGCAGTACTTC.

The chain has TRBV14 and TRBJ2-2, with D hard to call. The V and J ends lost 4 bases and 1 base respectively, with 16 bases between them. The CDR3 sequence is 17 residues long. CDR1 and CDR2 (germline): SGHDN, FVKESK. The CDR3 bases are TGTGCCAGCAGCCGACCTACGCCGGGCAGGAACACCGGGGAGCTGTTTTTT. It encodes CASSRPTPGRNTGELFF.

This clone was seen only a few times. The chain combines TRBV6-5 with TRBJ1-2, with D maybe TRBD1 (5 bases). The germline V gene has CDR1 MNHEY and CDR2 SVGAGI. The V end lost 7 bases, the J end lost 4 bases, and 7 bases lay between the germline ends. The CDR3 consists of 11 residues. For the CDR3, the DNA is TGTGCCAGCACCAGGGCCTATGGCTACACCTTC. Encoded protein: CASTRAYGYTF.

The chain couples TRBV6-5 to TRBJ1-2; no definite D call. V was pared by 2 bases and J by 0 bases, with 10 bases between. The CDR3 has 15 amino acids. Germline V gene lookup returns CDR1 MNHEY and CDR2 SVGAGI. CDR3 in amino acids: CASSYEGGTNYGYTF. The DNA of the CDR3 is TGTGCCAGCAGTTACGAGGGCGGCACTAACTATGGCTACACCTTC.

The chain carries TRBV7-8 and TRBJ1-2; the D gene is possibly TRBD1 (5 bases). The CDR3 totals 12 residues. The V and J ends lost 3 bases and 7 bases respectively, with 9 bases between them. Germline lookup yields CDR1 SGHVS and CDR2 FQNEAQ. CDR3 amino acids: CASSFADSGYTF. Here the CDR3 DNA reads TGTGCCAGCAGCTTCGCCGACAGTGGCTACACCTTC.

The rearrangement links TRBV21-1 to TRBJ2-3; the D call in the table, TRBD2, was not verified against the DNA. TRBV21-1 represents a pseudogene. The CDR3 covers 14 residues. The CDR3 sequence: CASSKFTTGNTQYF. CDR3 bases: TGTGCCAGCAGCAAATTCACGACCGGGAATACGCAGTATTTT.

The rearrangement links TRBV5-1 to TRBJ2-5; D gene unclear. Trimming removed 5 bases at V and 4 bases at J, with 18 bases between. This CDR3 is built from 15 residues. Germline CDR1 SGHRS, CDR2 YFSETQ. This chain's CDR3 is CASREVGQERETQYF. The CDR3 DNA sequence: TGCGCCAGCAGGGAAGTCGGTCAGGAGAGAGAGACCCAGTACTTC.

The chain uses TRBV19 and TRBJ2-7; TRBD1 matches 9 bases. CDR1 and CDR2 (germline): LNHDA, SQIVND (reference sequence). With 6 bases clipped from V and 6 bases from J, the junction kept 18 bases outside the gene matches. The CDR3 runs to 17 residues. This CDR3 reads CASSFHTAGTGLVEQYF. The CDR3 DNA is TGTGCCAGTAGCTTCCACACCGCCGGGACAGGGCTGGTCGAGCAGTACTTC.

The gene calls are TRBV18 and TRBJ2-1; a weak D match, TRBD2 (6 bases). The CDR3 is 15 residues long. Germline lookup yields CDR1 KGHSH and CDR2 LQKENI. V was cut by 1 base and J by 6 bases, with 13 bases left in between. The DNA of the CDR3 is TGTGCCAGCTCACCACGGGCTAGCGTTCCCAATGAGCAGTTCTTC. This gives the protein CASSPRASVPNEQFF.

This clone has just a few counts. V and J are TRBV3-1 (or the pseudogene TRBV3-2) and TRBJ1-1; D is uncertain. The length of the CDR3 is 11 residues. Germline CDR1 LGHDT, CDR2 YNNKEL (reference sequence). The V end lost 3 bases, the J end lost 3 bases, and 2 bases lay between the germline ends. The CDR3 reads CASSHDTEAFF. Here the CDR3 DNA reads TGTGCCAGCAGCCATGACACTGAAGCTTTCTTT.

This chain connects TRBV7-3 to TRBJ2-1; D is unclear. The V end was cut by 6 bases, the J end by 11 bases, with 14 bases between. This CDR3 contains 12 residues. CDR1 and CDR2 (germline): SGHTA, FQGTGA. This CDR3 reads CASSFDKGKQFF. DNA for the CDR3: TGTGCCAGCAGTTTCGACAAGGGAAAGCAGTTCTTC.

The V gene is TRBV2, the J gene TRBJ1-2; 10 bases align to TRBD1. Per the germline V gene, CDR1 is SNHLY and CDR2 is FYNNEI. The CDR3 covers 14 residues. Unmatched junction bases numbered 3, after V lost 2 bases and J lost 6 bases. DNA for the CDR3: TGTGCCAGCAGTGAATGGACAGGGGGGAATGGCTACACCTTC. Its protein product is CASSEWTGGNGYTF. Supplemented by reference TRBV2 and TRBJ1-2, the full variable domain reads EPEVTQTPSHQVTQMGQEVILRCVPISNHLYFYWYRQILGQKVEFLVSFYNNEISEKSEIFDDQFSVERPDGSNFTLKIRSTKLEDSAMYFCASSEWTGGNGYTFGSGTRLTVV.